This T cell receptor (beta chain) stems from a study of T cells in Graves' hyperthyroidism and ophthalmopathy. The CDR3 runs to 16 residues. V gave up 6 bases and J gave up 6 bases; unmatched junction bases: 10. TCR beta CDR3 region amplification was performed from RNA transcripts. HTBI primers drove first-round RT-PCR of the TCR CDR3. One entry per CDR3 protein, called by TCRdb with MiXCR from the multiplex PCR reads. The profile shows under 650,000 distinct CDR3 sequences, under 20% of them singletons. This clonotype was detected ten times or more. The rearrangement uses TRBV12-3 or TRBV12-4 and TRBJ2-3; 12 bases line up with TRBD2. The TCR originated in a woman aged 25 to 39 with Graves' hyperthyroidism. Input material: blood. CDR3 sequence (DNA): TGTGCCAGCAGCTCTGGACTAGCGGGGTATATGGATACGCAGTATTTT. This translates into CASSSGLAGYMDTQYF.